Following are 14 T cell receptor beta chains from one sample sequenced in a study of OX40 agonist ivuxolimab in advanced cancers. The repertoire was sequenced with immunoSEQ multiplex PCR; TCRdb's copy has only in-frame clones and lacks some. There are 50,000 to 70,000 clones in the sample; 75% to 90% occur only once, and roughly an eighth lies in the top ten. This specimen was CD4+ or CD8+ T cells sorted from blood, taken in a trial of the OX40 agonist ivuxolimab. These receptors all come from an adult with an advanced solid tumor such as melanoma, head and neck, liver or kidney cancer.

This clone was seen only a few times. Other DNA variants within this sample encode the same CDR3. The CDR3 loop is CASSSGTGNSPLHF. DNA of the CDR3: TGTGCCAGCAGCTCCGGGACAGGGAATTCACCCCTCCACTTT. V is TRBV9 and J is TRBJ1-6, with TRBD1 matching over 9 bases. V was pared by 4 bases and J by 7 bases, with 3 bases of the junction left unmatched. The CDR3 covers 14 residues. CDR1 and CDR2 (germline): SGDLS, YYNGEE.

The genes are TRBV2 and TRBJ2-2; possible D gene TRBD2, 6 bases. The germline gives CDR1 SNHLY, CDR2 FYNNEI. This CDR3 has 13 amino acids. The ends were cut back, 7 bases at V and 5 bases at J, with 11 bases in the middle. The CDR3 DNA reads TGTGCCAGCATTAGCGGAGAAACCGGGGAGCTGTTTTTT. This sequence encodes CASISGETGELFF.

In DNA, the CDR3 is TGTGCCAGTTCCGACAACGGGGTGGATGAAAAACTGTTTTTT. Its protein product is CASSDNGVDEKLFF. The chain uses TRBV5-6 and TRBJ1-4; D is unclear. This CDR3 comprises 14 residues. Trimming removed 8 bases at V and 6 bases at J, with 17 bases between. Germline V lookup: CDR1 SGHDT, CDR2 YYEEEE.

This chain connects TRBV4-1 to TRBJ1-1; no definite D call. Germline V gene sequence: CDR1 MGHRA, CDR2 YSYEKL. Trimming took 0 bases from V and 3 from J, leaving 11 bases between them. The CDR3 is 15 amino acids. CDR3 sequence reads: CASSQDQVGDTEAFF. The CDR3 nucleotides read TGCGCCAGCAGCCAAGATCAAGTGGGCGACACTGAAGCTTTCTTT.

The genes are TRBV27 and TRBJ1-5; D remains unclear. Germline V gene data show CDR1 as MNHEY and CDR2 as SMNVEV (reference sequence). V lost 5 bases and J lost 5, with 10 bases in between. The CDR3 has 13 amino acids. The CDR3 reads CASSDRGDQPQHF. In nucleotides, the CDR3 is TGTGCCAGCAGTGACCGAGGAGATCAGCCCCAGCATTTT.

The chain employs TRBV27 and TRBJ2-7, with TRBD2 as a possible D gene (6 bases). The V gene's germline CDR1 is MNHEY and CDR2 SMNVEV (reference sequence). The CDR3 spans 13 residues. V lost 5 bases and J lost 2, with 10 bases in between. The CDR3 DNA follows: TGTGCCAGCAGTATGGGACTCGCCTACGAGCAGTACTTC. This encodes CASSMGLAYEQYF.

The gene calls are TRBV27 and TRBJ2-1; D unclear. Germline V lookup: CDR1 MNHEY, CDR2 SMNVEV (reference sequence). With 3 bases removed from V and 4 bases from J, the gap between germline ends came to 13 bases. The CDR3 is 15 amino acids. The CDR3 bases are TGTGCCAGCAGTTTTACCACTCACTTATACAATGAGCAGTTCTTC. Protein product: CASSFTTHLYNEQFF.

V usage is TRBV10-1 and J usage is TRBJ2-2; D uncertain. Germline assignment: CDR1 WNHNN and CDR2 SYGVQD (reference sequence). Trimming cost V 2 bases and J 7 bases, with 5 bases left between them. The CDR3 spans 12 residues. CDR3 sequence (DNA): TGCGCCAGCAGTGAGGATGGCGGGGAGCTGTTTTTT. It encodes CASSEDGGELFF.

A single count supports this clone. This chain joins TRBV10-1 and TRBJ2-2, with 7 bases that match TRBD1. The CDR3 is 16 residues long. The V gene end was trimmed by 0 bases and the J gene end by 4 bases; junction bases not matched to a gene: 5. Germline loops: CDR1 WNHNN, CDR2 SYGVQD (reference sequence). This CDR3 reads CASSESLTGPTGELFF. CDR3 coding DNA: TGCGCCAGCAGTGAGTCTTTGACAGGGCCCACCGGGGAGCTGTTTTTT.

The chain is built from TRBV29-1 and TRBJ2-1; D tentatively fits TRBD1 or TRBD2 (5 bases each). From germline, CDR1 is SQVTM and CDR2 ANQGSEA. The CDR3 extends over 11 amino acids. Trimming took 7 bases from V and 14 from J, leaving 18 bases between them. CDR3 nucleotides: TGCAGCGGTGACGGGACCCTTAAGGAGTTCTTC. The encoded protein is CSGDGTLKEFF.

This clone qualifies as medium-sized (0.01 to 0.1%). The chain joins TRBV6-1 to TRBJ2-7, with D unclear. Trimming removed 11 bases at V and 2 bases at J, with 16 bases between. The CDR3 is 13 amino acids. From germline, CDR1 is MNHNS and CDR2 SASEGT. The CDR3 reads CAGSRTEAYEQYF. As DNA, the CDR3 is TGTGCCGGATCGAGGACGGAAGCCTACGAGCAGTACTTC.

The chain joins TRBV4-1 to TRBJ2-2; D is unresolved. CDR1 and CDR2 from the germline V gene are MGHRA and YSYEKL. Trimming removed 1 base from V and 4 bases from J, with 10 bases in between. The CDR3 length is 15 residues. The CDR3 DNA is TGCGCCAGCAGCCAAGCGGGCCTCAGCACCGGGGAGCTGTTTTTT. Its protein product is CASSQAGLSTGELFF.

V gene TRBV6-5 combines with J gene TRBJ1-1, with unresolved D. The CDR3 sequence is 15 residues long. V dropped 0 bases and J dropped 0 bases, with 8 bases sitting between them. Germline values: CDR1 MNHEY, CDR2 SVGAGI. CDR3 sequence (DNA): TGTGCCAGCAGTTACTCTGGTCCTCTGAACACTGAAGCTTTCTTT. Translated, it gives CASSYSGPLNTEAFF.

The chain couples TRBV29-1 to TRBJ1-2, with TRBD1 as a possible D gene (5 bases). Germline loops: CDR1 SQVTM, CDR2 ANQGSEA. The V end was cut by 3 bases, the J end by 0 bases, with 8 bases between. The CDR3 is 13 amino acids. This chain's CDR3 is CSVEPGTNYGYTF. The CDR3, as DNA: TGCAGCGTTGAGCCAGGGACTAACTATGGCTACACCTTC.